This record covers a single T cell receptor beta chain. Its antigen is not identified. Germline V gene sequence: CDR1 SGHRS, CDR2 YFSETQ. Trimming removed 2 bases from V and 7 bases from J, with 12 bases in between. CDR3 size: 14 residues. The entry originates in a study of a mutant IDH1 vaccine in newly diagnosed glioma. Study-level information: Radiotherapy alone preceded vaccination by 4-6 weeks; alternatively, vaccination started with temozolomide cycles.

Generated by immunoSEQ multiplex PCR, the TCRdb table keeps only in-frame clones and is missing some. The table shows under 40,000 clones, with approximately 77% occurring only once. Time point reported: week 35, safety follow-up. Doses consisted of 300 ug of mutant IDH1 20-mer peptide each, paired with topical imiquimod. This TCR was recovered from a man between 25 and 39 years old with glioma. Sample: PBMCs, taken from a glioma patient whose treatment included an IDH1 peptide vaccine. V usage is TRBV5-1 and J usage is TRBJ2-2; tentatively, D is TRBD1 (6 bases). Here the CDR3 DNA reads TGCGCCAGCAGCTTACACAGGGTGGACGGGGAGCTGTTTTTT. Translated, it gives CASSLHRVDGELFF.